Following are 27 T cell receptor beta chains from one sample sequenced in a study of T cells in women clearing cervical HPV infection. Sequencing used immunoSEQ multiplex PCR; TCRdb keeps in-frame clones, though not all of them. In all, the sample yields fewer than 40,000 clones. The sample taken for sequencing was blood buffy coat. Receptors were obtained from a woman aged 18 to 75 with a cervical HPV16 infection that either progressed to CIN3+ or cleared (not recorded which).

With respect to this clone: One end of the junction does not line up with germline, which may come from a read error. The read halts 3 residues ahead of the CDR3 end, with the missing end drawn from the germline J gene. The chain employs TRBV7-7 and TRBJ1-4; D is possibly TRBD1 (6 bases). The CDR3 is 15 residues long. Germline V gene lookup returns CDR1 SSHAT and CDR2 FNYEAQ (reference sequence). Incomplete CDR3 DNA: TGTGCTAGCAGCTTAGGGGGGGAGAAAGGTGAAAAA. It specifies CASSLGGEKGEK. The full CDR3 protein is CASSLGGEKGEKLFF. Filled out from reference TRBV7-7 and TRBJ1-4, the complete variable domain reads GAGVSQSPRYKVTKRGQDVTLRCDPISSHATLYWYQQALGQGPEFLTYFNYEAQPDKSGLPSDRFSAERPEGSISTLTIQRTEQRDSAMYRCASSLGGEKGEKLFFGSGTQLSVL.

Regarding this clone: The read falls 3 residues short of the CDR3 end, and the missing part is taken from the germline J gene. The rearrangement uses TRBV3-1 (or the pseudogene TRBV3-2) and TRBJ2-7, with TRBD2 as a possible D gene (6 bases). The germline CDR1 and CDR2 sequences are LGHDT and YNNKEL (reference sequence). Trimming took 0 bases from V and 0 from J, leaving 6 bases between them. The CDR3 is 14 amino acids. Partial CDR3 DNA: TGTGCCAGCAGCCAAGAGGGGGGCTCCTACGAG. It translates to CASSQEGGSYE. The full CDR3 protein reads CASSQEGGSYEQYF.

On this clone: The read terminates 3 residues ahead of where the CDR3 ends, so the germline J gene completes it. The V call is TRBV29-1, the J call TRBJ1-2, with D unclear. CDR1 and CDR2 (germline): SQVTM, ANQGSEA. This CDR3 has 13 amino acids. Between the trimmed V and J ends, which lost 3 bases and 5 bases, there was a span of 13 bases. The CDR3 DNA, read in part, is TGCAGCGTTGATGCAACAGACAAGTATGGC. Translated: CSVDATDKYG. The full-length CDR3 reads as CSVDATDKYGYTF.

As concerns this clone: With the read ending 3 residues before the CDR3 end, the germline J gene is used to fill in that end. This rearrangement joins TRBV29-1 to TRBJ2-7; TRBD2 agrees at 8 bases. This CDR3 is 16 amino acids long. CDR1 SQVTM and CDR2 ANQGSEA come from the germline V gene. J gave up 1 base and V 3 bases, and 11 bases lay outside the gene matches. The CDR3 spells CSVESPVAGLSYEQYF. CDR3 DNA, as far as it was read: TGCAGCGTTGAGTCCCCGGTAGCGGGGCTATCCTACGAG.

Of note for this clone: The read ends 3 residues early relative to the CDR3; the germline J gene fills the gap. The rearrangement uses TRBV18 and TRBJ1-2; D might be TRBD1 (5 bases). The CDR3 has 11 amino acids. Germline assignment: CDR1 KGHSH and CDR2 LQKENI. The CDR3 sequence is CASSQGYDYTF. Partial CDR3 DNA: TGTGCCAGCTCGCAGGGCTACGAC.

Note on this clone: The DNA ends 3 residues before the CDR3 does, and the rest of the CDR3 is filled in from the germline J gene. This chain joins TRBV5-1 and TRBJ2-7; 8 nucleotides match TRBD1. Germline-derived CDR1 and CDR2 are SGHRS and YFSETQ. The CDR3 loop spans 16 amino acids. Unmatched junction bases numbered 10, after V lost 4 bases and J lost 1 base. The sequenced part of the CDR3 DNA is TGCGCCAGCAGCCCACAAGCGCAGGGGGCATCCTACGAG. This translates into CASSPQAQGASYE. In full, the CDR3 reads CASSPQAQGASYEQYF.

With respect to this clone: The CDR3 end is not reached by the read, which stops 3 residues before it; the germline J gene fills it in. The chain recombines TRBV12-5 with TRBJ1-1; the D is unclear. V lost 2 bases, J lost 5 bases, and 12 bases lay in between. The germline V gene encodes CDR1 LGHNT and CDR2 FRNRAP. The CDR3 loop spans 14 amino acids. The DNA read from the CDR3 is TGTGCTAGTGGTTTGTCTTCGGGGAATACTGAA. It translates to CASGLSSGNTE. The entire CDR3 reads CASGLSSGNTEAFF.

Concerning this clone: The read comes to an end 3 residues before the CDR3 does, leaving the germline J gene to fill in the end. The chain employs TRBV11-2 and TRBJ1-2; tentative D call: TRBD1 (6 bases). The germline V and J ends were trimmed by 4 bases and 7 bases, with 13 bases remaining between them. The CDR3 has 13 amino acids. CDR1 and CDR2 from the germline V gene are SGHAT and FQNNGV. The CDR3 is CASSSGVLSGYTF. Partial CDR3 DNA: TGTGCCAGCAGCTCAGGGGTTCTTAGTGGC. Filled out from reference TRBV11-2 and TRBJ1-2, the complete variable domain reads EAGVAQSPRYKIIEKRQSVAFWCNPISGHATLYWYQQILGQGPKLLIQFQNNGVVDDSQLPKDRFSAERLKGVDSTLKIQPAKLEDSAVYLCASSSGVLSGYTFGSGTRLTVV.

For this clone: The CDR3 end is not reached by the read, which stops 3 residues before it; the germline J gene fills it in. The rearrangement joins TRBV7-9 to TRBJ2-3; possibly TRBD1 for D (6 bases). Germline CDR1 reads SEHNR; CDR2 reads FQNEAQ (reference sequence). With 5 bases removed from V and 4 bases from J, the gap between germline ends came to 16 bases. CDR3 size: 15 residues. This CDR3 is CASSEIGTIADTQYF. The CDR3 DNA, read in part, is TGTGCCAGCAGCGAAATCGGGACAATTGCAGATACG. The full variable domain, with the rest looked up from reference TRBV7-9 and TRBJ2-3, is DTGVSQNPRHKITKRGQNVTFRCDPISEHNRLYWYRQTLGQGPEFLTYFQNEAQLEKSRLLSDRFSAERPKGSFSTLEIQRTEQGDSAMYLCASSEIGTIADTQYFGPGTRLTVL.

Points on this clone: The CDR3 end is not reached by the read, which stops 3 residues before it; the germline J gene fills it in. The genes are TRBV20-1 and TRBJ1-2; perhaps TRBD1 as D (5 bases). The germline CDR1 and CDR2 sequences are DFQATT and SNEGSKA (reference sequence). This CDR3 has 13 residues. Trimming stripped 3 bases from V and 4 bases from J, with 12 bases between. The CDR3 DNA, read in part, is TGCAGTGCTAGGCAAGAGAGGGGCTATGGC. Residues: CSARQERGYG. The entire CDR3 protein is CSARQERGYGYTF.

As concerns this clone: The read terminates 3 residues ahead of where the CDR3 ends, so the germline J gene completes it. The chain joins TRBV5-6 to TRBJ2-3; perhaps TRBD1 as D (6 bases). The CDR3 consists of 15 residues. The V end was cut by 2 bases, the J end by 2 bases, with 12 bases between. Germline V lookup: CDR1 SGHDT, CDR2 YYEEEE. The chain's CDR3 is CASSLTDRPTDTQYF. The CDR3 bases that were read are TGTGCCAGCAGCTTAACGGACAGACCCACAGATACG.

A note on this clone: With the read ending 3 residues before the CDR3 end, the germline J gene is used to fill in that end. The genes are TRBV6-2 or TRBV6-3 and TRBJ1-2, with D possibly being TRBD1 (6 bases). CDR1 MNHEY and CDR2 SVGEGT come from the germline V gene. Trimming removed 5 bases at V and 4 bases at J, with 11 bases between. The CDR3 sequence is 13 residues long. CDR3 DNA, as far as it was read: TGTGCCAGCAGTCTTGACAGGCCCTATGGC. This translates into CASSLDRPYG. The entire CDR3 sequence reads CASSLDRPYGYTF.

Note on this clone: Coverage ceases 3 residues before the CDR3 finishes, and the germline J gene fills in the end. The V call is TRBV18, the J call TRBJ1-5, with 11 bases fitting TRBD1. Germline loops: CDR1 KGHSH, CDR2 LQKENI. This CDR3 is 18 amino acids long. The J segment lost 1 base and the V segment lost 0 bases, leaving 5 bases of the junction unmatched. The DNA read from the CDR3 is TGTGCCAGCTCACCACCGGGACAGGGGGGATGGAGCAATCAGCCC. Translated, it gives CASSPPGQGGWSNQP. The full CDR3 reads CASSPPGQGGWSNQPQHF.

A word on this clone: The observed sequence ends 3 residues before the CDR3 terminus, with the missing tail filled in from the germline J gene. The gene calls are TRBV30 and TRBJ2-1, with TRBD2 matching over 9 bases. The CDR3 is 12 amino acids. The V gene end was trimmed by 8 bases and the J gene end by 7 bases; junction bases not matched to a gene: 6. Germline lookup yields CDR1 GTSNPN and CDR2 SVGIG (reference sequence). CDR3: CALGGGGNEQFF. Incomplete CDR3 DNA: TGTGCCCTGGGCGGGGGGGGTAATGAG.

As to this clone: The CDR3 is cut off 3 residues early in the read; its end comes from the germline J gene. The rearrangement uses TRBV18 and TRBJ1-1; a weak D match, TRBD1 (5 bases). The CDR3 extends over 16 amino acids. CDR1 and CDR2 from the germline V gene are KGHSH and LQKENI. The ends were cut back, 6 bases at V and 6 bases at J, with 23 bases in the middle. The sequenced part of the CDR3 DNA is TGTGCCAGCTCGTCGGTTGTAAGGGCAGGGTACTCTGAA. Protein: CASSSVVRAGYSE. The whole CDR3 is CASSSVVRAGYSEAFF.

The sequenced part of the CDR3 DNA is TGTGCCAGTAGCAAAAAGGTCGACGGGGTCCACGAG. It specifies CASSKKVDGVHE. The CDR3 in full is CASSKKVDGVHEQYF. The V and J genes are TRBV19 and TRBJ2-7, with D tentatively TRBD2 (5 bases). The observed sequence ends 3 residues before the CDR3 terminus, with the missing tail filled in from the germline J gene. The germline V gene has CDR1 LNHDA and CDR2 SQIVND (reference sequence). This CDR3 has 15 residues. The germline V and J ends were trimmed by 6 bases and 5 bases, with 20 bases remaining between them.

The covered CDR3 bases are TGCGCCAGCAGCTTGGGTGGACAGGGTAACAACGAG. Its protein is CASSLGGQGNNE. The entire CDR3 is CASSLGGQGNNEQYF. The rearrangement links TRBV5-1 to TRBJ2-7; TRBD1 aligns across 8 bases. The read is 3 residues too short to cover the CDR3 end, so that end is filled in from the germline J gene. Germline V gene data show CDR1 as SGHRS and CDR2 as YFSETQ. The CDR3 loop spans 15 amino acids. J was trimmed by 5 bases and V by 0 bases; bases with no gene match: 7. Together with reference TRBV5-1 and TRBJ2-7, the CDR3 gives the full variable domain: KAGVTQTPRYLIKTRGQQVTLSCSPISGHRSVSWYQQTPGQGLQFLFEYFSETQRNKGNFPGRFSGRQFSNSRSEMNVSTLELGDSALYLCASSLGGQGNNEQYFGPGTRLTVT.

With regard to this clone: The read ends 3 residues early relative to the CDR3; the germline J gene fills the gap. The chain employs TRBV2 and TRBJ2-4; 7 bases agree with TRBD1. The CDR3 spans 13 residues. CDR1 and CDR2 (germline): SNHLY, FYNNEI. Trimming took 8 bases from V and 7 from J; bases not matched to a gene: 8. The sequenced CDR3 bases are TGTGCCAGCGGAACAGGGGTGGGGAACATT. Translation: CASGTGVGNI. The entire CDR3 sequence reads CASGTGVGNIQYF.

CDR3 DNA, as far as it was read: TGTGCCATCAGTGAGGCCTCAGCTAACTATGGC. Amino acids: CAISEASANYG. The complete CDR3 protein is CAISEASANYGYTF. The chain links TRBV10-3 to TRBJ1-2; D ambiguous. The CDR3 goes on 3 residues after the read ends, and that part is filled in from the germline J gene. Germline loops: CDR1 ENHRY, CDR2 SYGVKD. Trimming took 2 bases from V and 0 from J, leaving 7 bases between them. The CDR3 has 14 residues.

In the case of this clone: The CDR3 is cut off 3 residues early in the read; its end comes from the germline J gene. Other DNA sequences within the sample encode an identical CDR3. The chain has TRBV18 and TRBJ2-1; TRBD2 agrees at 12 bases. The CDR3 consists of 16 residues. With 3 bases clipped from V and 6 bases from J, the junction kept 6 bases outside the gene matches. The germline V gene encodes CDR1 KGHSH and CDR2 LQKENI. Incomplete CDR3 DNA: TGTGCCAGCTCACCCTTTCTAGCGGGGGGGATCAATGAG. Its translation: CASSPFLAGGINE. The whole CDR3 region reads CASSPFLAGGINEQFF.

Details on this clone: The missing CDR3 end, 3 residues past where the read stops, is filled in from the germline J gene. This sequence joins TRBV7-9 and TRBJ1-1, with unresolved D. Germline-derived CDR1 and CDR2 are SEHNR and FQNEAQ (reference sequence). Trimming took off 3 bases at V and 6 bases at J, with 5 bases between the two ends. This CDR3 has 11 amino acids. The CDR3 loop is CASSFGSEAFF. The covered CDR3 bases are TGTGCCAGCAGCTTCGGTTCTGAA.

About this clone itself: Read coverage stops 3 residues before the CDR3 terminus; the germline J gene supplies the remainder. The chain uses TRBV5-4 and TRBJ2-1; no definite D call. Between the trimmed V and J ends, which lost 1 base and 6 bases, there was a span of 8 bases. This CDR3 has 13 amino acids. Germline values: CDR1 SGHNT, CDR2 YYREEE (reference sequence). Incomplete CDR3 DNA: TGTGCCAGCAGCTTGTACAGAACCAATGAG. Translated, it gives CASSLYRTNE. The entire CDR3 protein reads CASSLYRTNEQFF.

CDR3 in amino acids: CASSPSGQATNTEAFF. The sequenced CDR3 bases are TGTGCCAGCTCACCTTCGGGACAGGCGACGAACACTGAA. This chain connects TRBV18 to TRBJ1-1, with 8 bases identical to TRBD1. The read finishes 3 residues shy of the CDR3 end, and the germline J gene is used to complete it. The ends lost 3 bases at V and 1 base at J; junction bases unmatched: 7. The CDR3 has 16 residues. CDR1 and CDR2 from the germline V gene are KGHSH and LQKENI.

Note on this clone: The CDR3 end is not reached by the read, which stops 3 residues before it; the germline J gene fills it in. This chain joins TRBV20-1 and TRBJ1-1; D is perhaps TRBD1 (5 bases). The V gene lost 6 bases and the J gene lost 5 bases, with 10 bases spanning the gap. The CDR3 sequence is 11 residues long. The V gene's germline CDR1 is DFQATT and CDR2 SNEGSKA (reference sequence). Partial CDR3 DNA: TGCAGTGCATCAGGGTTTACTGAA. This gives the protein CSASGFTE. The entire CDR3 is CSASGFTEAFF.

A remark on this clone: The read terminates 3 residues before the CDR3 end, so the remaining end is supplied by the germline J gene. The genes are TRBV18 and TRBJ1-6; possibly TRBD1 for D (6 bases). Germline lookup yields CDR1 KGHSH and CDR2 LQKENI. Deletions cut 0 bases from V and 7 bases from J, with 10 bases between. The CDR3 runs to 15 residues. The CDR3 DNA, read in part, is TGTGCCAGCTCACCACCGGGGGCTAAGAATTCACCC. Its protein is CASSPPGAKNSP. In full, the CDR3 reads CASSPPGAKNSPLHF. The complete variable domain, with remaining parts taken from reference TRBV18 and TRBJ1-6, reads NAGVMQNPRHLVRRRGQEARLRCSPMKGHSHVYWYRQLPEEGLKFMVYLQKENIIDESGMPKERFSAEFPKEGPSILRIQQVVRGDSAAYFCASSPPGAKNSPLHFGNGTRLTVT.

Regarding this clone: The CDR3 is cut off 3 residues early in the read; its end comes from the germline J gene. The V call is TRBV19, the J call TRBJ2-7, with TRBD1 as a possible D gene (6 bases). The germline gives CDR1 LNHDA, CDR2 SQIVND (reference sequence). V was clipped by 5 bases and J by 1 base, with 12 bases between them. CDR3 length: 14 amino acids. CDR3 DNA (partial): TGTGCCAGTAGTCTTCTGACAGGTTCCTACGAG. Amino acid sequence: CASSLLTGSYE. The full CDR3 is CASSLLTGSYEQYF. Full variable domain (outside the CDR3, taken from reference TRBV19 and TRBJ2-7): DGGITQSPKYLFRKEGQNVTLSCEQNLNHDAMYWYRQDPGQGLRLIYYSQIVNDFQKGDIAEGYSVSREKKESFPLTVTSAQKNPTAFYLCASSLLTGSYEQYFGPGTRLTVT.

A word on this clone: The read stops 3 residues short of the end of the CDR3; the missing end is completed from the germline J gene. The rearrangement joins TRBV29-1 to TRBJ2-5; D possibly corresponds to TRBD1 (6 bases). CDR1 SQVTM and CDR2 ANQGSEA come from the germline V gene. Trimming removed 7 bases at V and 3 bases at J, with 9 bases between. CDR3 length equals 11 residues. Incomplete CDR3 DNA: TGCAGCGCTGGGGGCGAAGAGACC. It encodes CSAGGEET. The entire CDR3 protein is CSAGGEETQYF. The whole variable domain, remainder taken from reference TRBV29-1 and TRBJ2-5, is SAVISQKPSRDICQRGTSLTIQCQVDSQVTMMFWYRQQPGQSLTLIATANQGSEATYESGFVIDKFPISRPNLTFSTLTVSNMSPEDSSIYLCSAGGEETQYFGPGTRLLVL.